A single sample is the source of the 30 T cell receptor beta chains below, sequenced in a study of shared clonotypes between healthy human individuals. Data came from immunoSEQ multiplex PCR; TCRdb stores just in-frame clones and leaves some out. The profile shows 550,000 to 700,000 clones, roughly 72% of them singletons. Material for sequencing was memory CD4+ T cells sorted from blood. Subset defined: CD45RA-negative fraction. The receptor source for this set is a woman younger than 45 in good health.

The J gene is TRBJ2-5, the V gene TRBV7-3, with D hard to call. V was shortened by 5 bases and J by 5 bases, with 12 bases between the two germline ends. The CDR3 contains 13 residues. Germline V gives CDR1 SGHTA, CDR2 FQGTGA. CDR3: CASSPRSGETQYF. The CDR3 DNA is TGTGCCAGCAGCCCTCGTAGTGGGGAGACCCAGTACTTC. The full variable domain, rest sourced from reference TRBV7-3 and TRBJ2-5, is GAGVSQTPSNKVTEKGKYVELRCDPISGHTALYWYRQSLGQGPEFLIYFQGTGAADDSGLPNDRFFAVRPEGSVSTLKIQRTERGDSAVYLCASSPRSGETQYFGPGTRLLVL.

This clone was seen a single time. The chain has TRBV11-2 and TRBJ2-1; D gene unclear. Germline loops: CDR1 SGHAT, CDR2 FQNNGV. Trimming cost V 5 bases and J 6 bases, with 8 bases left between them. The CDR3 loop spans 12 amino acids. DNA of the CDR3: TGTGCCAGCAGCCCCGGCCGCAATGAGCAGTTCTTC. This sequence encodes CASSPGRNEQFF.

This clone showed up just a few times. V is TRBV7-6 and J is TRBJ2-1; a weak D match, TRBD1 (6 bases). Trimming stripped 4 bases from V and 0 bases from J, with 16 bases between. Germline lookup yields CDR1 SGHVS and CDR2 FNYEAQ. The CDR3 spans 17 residues. Written as DNA, the CDR3 is TGTGCCAGCAGCTCCGGCGCCGGGGACACCTCCTACAATGAGCAGTTCTTC. As protein: CASSSGAGDTSYNEQFF.

The chain recombines TRBV19 with TRBJ2-5; the D gene is possibly TRBD2 (5 bases). Germline V gives CDR1 LNHDA, CDR2 SQIVND (reference sequence). The length of the CDR3 is 18 residues. The germline V and J ends were trimmed by 2 bases and 1 base, with 20 bases remaining between them. The chain's CDR3 is CASSIPQIQRKTQETQYF. In DNA, the CDR3 is TGTGCCAGTAGTATACCCCAGATACAGCGGAAGACCCAAGAGACCCAGTACTTC.

Concerning this clone: This sample includes further DNA sequences coding for the same CDR3. The CDR3 spells CASSLGAASGANVLTF. The CDR3 DNA sequence: TGCGCCAGCAGCTTGGGGGCGGCCTCTGGGGCCAACGTCCTGACTTTC. The genes are TRBV5-1 and TRBJ2-6; unclear D gene. The CDR3 consists of 16 residues. Germline V gives CDR1 SGHRS, CDR2 YFSETQ. The V end was cut by 0 bases, the J end by 0 bases, with 7 bases between.

The chain uses TRBV27 and TRBJ1-5, with TRBD1 as a possible D gene (5 bases). The CDR3 runs to 15 residues. Trimming took 7 bases from V and 10 from J, leaving 23 bases between them. Per germline, CDR1 MNHEY and CDR2 SMNVEV (reference sequence). The CDR3 DNA reads as TGTGCCAGCAAAATAGCGGGACCAAACACCCAACCCCAGCATTTT. Protein product: CASKIAGPNTQPQHF.

This chain connects TRBV7-9 to TRBJ1-4; a weak D match, TRBD1 (5 bases). V lost 4 bases to trimming and J lost 11 bases, with 14 bases between them. Per the germline V gene, CDR1 is SEHNR and CDR2 is FQNEAQ (reference sequence). The CDR3 is made up of 13 amino acids. The CDR3 DNA sequence: TGTGCCAGCAGCTCGAATATGGGGGGGAAACTGTTTTTT. This translates into CASSSNMGGKLFF.

The rearrangement links TRBV18 to TRBJ2-7; D possibly corresponds to TRBD1 (5 bases). The germline gives CDR1 KGHSH, CDR2 LQKENI. V lost 2 bases to trimming and J lost 3 bases, with 8 bases between them. CDR3 length: 13 amino acids. CDR3 amino acids: CASSPGAHYEQYF. The CDR3 region has the DNA TGTGCCAGCTCACCAGGGGCACACTACGAGCAGTACTTC.

The chain couples TRBV6-4 to TRBJ2-5; the D gene is possibly TRBD2 (6 bases). Trimming cost V 5 bases and J 5 bases, with 12 bases left between them. CDR3 length: 13 residues. The germline CDR1 and CDR2 sequences are MRHNA and SNTAGT. The chain's CDR3 is CASSPGLWETQYF. In DNA form, the CDR3 reads TGTGCCAGCAGTCCGGGACTCTGGGAGACCCAGTACTTC.

Remarks on this clone: Within the sample, other DNA sequences also encode this same CDR3. The chain couples TRBV9 to TRBJ2-5; possible D gene TRBD2, 6 bases. This CDR3 region has 14 residues. Trimming stripped 0 bases from V and 2 bases from J, with 8 bases between. Germline CDR1 and CDR2: SGDLS and YYNGEE. CDR3 sequence reads: CASSVGGNQETQYF. In DNA form, the CDR3 reads TGTGCCAGCAGCGTAGGCGGGAATCAAGAGACCCAGTACTTC.

The sample holds a few counts of this clone. The CDR3 reads CASSFLQGKTYEQYF. DNA for the CDR3: TGTGCCAGCAGTTTCCTGCAGGGGAAGACCTACGAGCAGTACTTC. V gene TRBV27 combines with J gene TRBJ2-7; D may be TRBD1 (6 bases). Germline CDR1 is MNHEY and CDR2 is SMNVEV (reference sequence). Trimming took off 3 bases at V and 2 bases at J, with 14 bases between the two ends. CDR3 length: 15 amino acids.

This chain connects TRBV19 to TRBJ1-4; possibly TRBD1 for D (5 bases). The V gene's germline CDR1 is LNHDA and CDR2 SQIVND (reference sequence). The CDR3 has 14 amino acids. Trimming took 5 bases from V and 8 from J, leaving 15 bases between them. The chain's CDR3 is CASSRGVVGEKLFF. The CDR3 DNA follows: TGTGCCAGTAGTCGAGGGGTTGTTGGAGAAAAACTGTTTTTT.

The J gene is TRBJ2-2, the V gene TRBV7-8, with D unresolved. V lost 4 bases and J lost 1, with 13 bases in between. CDR3 length: 16 amino acids. CDR1 and CDR2 from the germline V gene are SGHVS and FQNEAQ. CDR3 region: CASSSDRPGNTGELFF. Here the CDR3 DNA reads TGTGCCAGCAGCTCGGACCGGCCTGGGAACACCGGGGAGCTGTTTTTT.

The chain joins TRBV2 to TRBJ1-5; possibly TRBD1 for D (5 bases). The CDR3 loop spans 14 amino acids. CDR1 is SNHLY, CDR2 FYNNEI, per germline. The V end lost 3 bases, the J end lost 6 bases, and 12 bases lay between the germline ends. The CDR3, as DNA: TGTGCCAGCAGTGAGCAGGGCAGGGTTCAGCCCCAGCATTTT. Translation gives CASSEQGRVQPQHF. Full variable domain (outside the CDR3, taken from reference TRBV2 and TRBJ1-5): EPEVTQTPSHQVTQMGQEVILRCVPISNHLYFYWYRQILGQKVEFLVSFYNNEISEKSEIFDDQFSVERPDGSNFTLKIRSTKLEDSAMYFCASSEQGRVQPQHFGDGTRLSIL.

This clone is medium-sized by share. Other nucleotide sequences from this sample produce the same CDR3. The CDR3 here is CAWKNQMNTEAFF. The CDR3 region has the DNA TGTGCCTGGAAGAATCAAATGAACACTGAAGCTTTCTTT. This chain uses TRBV30 with TRBJ1-1; D is undetermined. Germline CDR1 GTSNPN, CDR2 SVGIG (reference sequence). V lost 4 bases, J lost 0 bases, and 9 bases lay in between. The CDR3 extends over 13 amino acids. Filled out from reference TRBV30 and TRBJ1-1, the complete variable domain reads SQTIHQWPATLVQPVGSPLSLECTVEGTSNPNLYWYRQAAGRGLQLLFYSVGIGQISSEVPQNLSASRPQDRQFILSSKKLLLSDSGFYLCAWKNQMNTEAFFGQGTRLTVV.

CDR3 DNA: TGTGCCAGCAGCTTAGATCGGCAGTCCTACGAGCAGTACTTC. Protein: CASSLDRQSYEQYF. The V call is TRBV11-2, the J call TRBJ2-7; the D is unclear. Between the trimmed V and J ends, which lost 0 bases and 1 base, there was a span of 7 bases. The CDR3 is 14 residues long. Germline V gives CDR1 SGHAT, CDR2 FQNNGV. The complete variable domain, with remaining parts taken from reference TRBV11-2 and TRBJ2-7, reads EAGVAQSPRYKIIEKRQSVAFWCNPISGHATLYWYQQILGQGPKLLIQFQNNGVVDDSQLPKDRFSAERLKGVDSTLKIQPAKLEDSAVYLCASSLDRQSYEQYFGPGTRLTVT.

This clone is a singleton in its sample. This may stem from a read error, because a much larger clone lies one nucleotide away. Other DNA sequences of this sample code for an identical CDR3. The chain links TRBV5-1 to TRBJ2-3; D remains unclear. V lost 0 bases and J lost 5, with 4 bases in between. Per germline, CDR1 SGHRS and CDR2 YFSETQ. There are 12 residues in the CDR3. CDR3 sequence reads: CASSLGGDTQYF. The CDR3 bases are TGCGCCAGCAGCTTGGGGGGAGATACGCAGTATTTT. Together with reference TRBV5-1 and TRBJ2-3, the CDR3 gives the full variable domain: KAGVTQTPRYLIKTRGQQVTLSCSPISGHRSVSWYQQTPGQGLQFLFEYFSETQRNKGNFPGRFSGRQFSNSRSEMNVSTLELGDSALYLCASSLGGDTQYFGPGTRLTVL.

In its sample, this clone was seen many times. The J gene is TRBJ1-4, the V gene TRBV28; 7 positions agree with TRBD1. The CDR3 has 17 residues. From germline, CDR1 is MDHEN and CDR2 SYDVKM. V lost 6 bases to trimming and J lost 0 bases; unmatched junction nucleotides: 10. CDR3 coding DNA: TGTGCCAGCAGGACCGGGACAGACCTTACAACTAATGAAAAACTGTTTTTT. Protein product: CASRTGTDLTTNEKLFF. The full variable domain, in which reference TRBV28 and TRBJ1-4 provide the parts outside the CDR3, is DVKVTQSSRYLVKRTGEKVFLECVQDMDHENMFWYRQDPGLGLRLIYFSYDVKMKEKGDIPEGYSVSREKKERFSLILESASTNQTSMYLCASRTGTDLTTNEKLFFGSGTQLSVL.

Regarding this clone: Since a much larger clone is just one base distant, this may be a read error. This same CDR3 is encoded by further DNA sequences in the sample. The CDR3 is CASRTEMNTEAFF. The CDR3 bases are TGTGCCAGCAGGACAGAGATGAACACTGAAGCTTTCTTT. J is TRBJ1-1 and V is TRBV28, with a weak D call TRBD1 (5 bases). The germline V and J ends were trimmed by 6 bases and 0 bases, with 8 bases remaining between them. This CDR3 is 13 amino acids long. Germline CDR1 is MDHEN and CDR2 is SYDVKM.

CDR3 residues: CASSSPRGSSGNTIYF. The CDR3 bases are TGTGCCAGCAGTTCACCCAGGGGGAGCTCTGGAAACACCATATATTTT. V is TRBV28 and J is TRBJ1-3, with 7 bases lining up with TRBD1. The CDR3 length is 16 residues. Per the germline V gene, CDR1 is MDHEN and CDR2 is SYDVKM. The ends lost 4 bases at V and 0 bases at J; junction bases unmatched: 6.

The chain carries TRBV7-6 and TRBJ2-3, with 13 bases fitting TRBD2. Trimming at V came to 5 bases and at J to 4 bases, leaving 3 bases not matched to a gene. Germline V CDR1 and CDR2: SGHVS, FNYEAQ. The CDR3 has 15 residues. Here the CDR3 DNA reads TGTGCCAGCAGCAAACTAGCGGGAGGGCCAGATACGCAGTATTTT. This codes for CASSKLAGGPDTQYF.

The chain uses TRBV2 and TRBJ1-5; tentatively, D is TRBD1 (6 bases). This CDR3 region has 15 residues. V was pared by 7 bases and J by 2 bases, with 15 bases between. Germline CDR1 and CDR2: SNHLY and FYNNEI. The CDR3 DNA reads as TGTGCCAGCACCCCCACGGGGGCGGGCAATCAGCCCCAGCATTTT. This encodes CASTPTGAGNQPQHF.

The chain has TRBV5-1 and TRBJ2-1; D is uncertain. V gave up 5 bases and J gave up 4 bases, with 10 bases separating them. The CDR3 sequence is 13 residues long. The V gene's germline CDR1 is SGHRS and CDR2 YFSETQ. The CDR3 loop is CASRGGNYNEQFF. Written as DNA, the CDR3 is TGCGCCAGCAGAGGTGGGAATTACAATGAGCAGTTCTTC.

The genes are TRBV5-4 and TRBJ2-3; 13 nucleotides match TRBD2. Germline assignment: CDR1 SGHNT and CDR2 YYREEE (reference sequence). The junction had 10 bases not matched to a gene; V was cut back by 4 bases and J by 5 bases. The length of the CDR3 is 17 residues. The CDR3 bases are TGTGCCAGCAGCACCAGGTGGACTAGCGGGAGAGTAGATACGCAGTATTTT. Amino acids: CASSTRWTSGRVDTQYF.

This clone was seen once. The CDR3 sequence: CASSRLSGARVYEQYF. The DNA of the CDR3 is TGTGCCAGTAGTAGACTAAGCGGCGCCCGCGTCTACGAGCAGTACTTC. This chain uses TRBV19 with TRBJ2-7; D might be TRBD2 (5 bases). Germline V gives CDR1 LNHDA, CDR2 SQIVND (reference sequence). The CDR3 has 16 amino acids. V shed 4 bases and J shed 3 bases, with 19 bases lying between them.

The V call is TRBV7-2, the J call TRBJ1-4, with 12 positions matching TRBD1. The germline V gene encodes CDR1 SGHTA and CDR2 FQGNSA. The V and J ends lost 5 bases and 11 bases, in that order; junction bases with no gene match: 6. The CDR3 is 14 residues long. In DNA form, the CDR3 reads TGTGCCAGCAGCCGGGGACAGGGGGCGCGGAAACTGTTTTTT. Translating gives CASSRGQGARKLFF. Drawing the rest from reference TRBV7-2 and TRBJ1-4, the complete variable domain is GAGVSQSPSNKVTEKGKDVELRCDPISGHTALYWYRQSLGQGLEFLIYFQGNSAPDKSGLPSDRFSAERTGGSVSTLTIQRTQQEDSAVYLCASSRGQGARKLFFGSGTQLSVL.

J is TRBJ1-1 and V is TRBV15; no firm D call. Trimming cost V 6 bases and J 2 bases, with 16 bases left between them. The CDR3 is 15 amino acids. The germline V gene has CDR1 LNHNV and CDR2 YYDKDF (reference sequence). Written as DNA, the CDR3 is TGTGCCACCAGGATCGATTTTGAGAGCAACACTGAAGCTTTCTTT. It encodes CATRIDFESNTEAFF. Full variable domain (rest looked up from reference TRBV15 and TRBJ1-1): DAMVIQNPRYQVTQFGKPVTLSCSQTLNHNVMYWYQQKSSQAPKLLFHYYDKDFNNEADTPDNFQSRRPNTSFCFLDIRSPGLGDTAMYLCATRIDFESNTEAFFGQGTRLTVV.

V and J are TRBV29-1 and TRBJ2-7; 11 positions match TRBD2. V lost 4 bases and J lost 2; bases outside the gene matches: 7. This CDR3 is 15 amino acids long. The germline V gene encodes CDR1 SQVTM and CDR2 ANQGSEA. CDR3 coding DNA: TGCAGCGTTGTGACCGGGACTAGCGGCACCTACGAGCAGTACTTC. It yields the protein CSVVTGTSGTYEQYF.

V usage is TRBV7-9 and J usage is TRBJ1-1; D call uncertain. In germline, CDR1 is SEHNR, CDR2 FQNEAQ (reference sequence). Trimming stripped 4 bases from V and 2 bases from J, with 11 bases between. This CDR3 comprises 14 residues. In nucleotides, the CDR3 is TGTGCCAGCAGCTCGAGACTACTAAACACTGAAGCTTTCTTT. Translated: CASSSRLLNTEAFF.

V and J are TRBV2 and TRBJ1-5; TRBD1 matches 8 bases. This CDR3 is built from 13 residues. The ends lost 5 bases at V and 6 bases at J; junction bases unmatched: 3. Germline CDR1 SNHLY, CDR2 FYNNEI. The CDR3 spells CASSQGASQPQHF. For the CDR3, the DNA is TGTGCCAGCAGTCAGGGGGCGAGTCAGCCCCAGCATTTT.